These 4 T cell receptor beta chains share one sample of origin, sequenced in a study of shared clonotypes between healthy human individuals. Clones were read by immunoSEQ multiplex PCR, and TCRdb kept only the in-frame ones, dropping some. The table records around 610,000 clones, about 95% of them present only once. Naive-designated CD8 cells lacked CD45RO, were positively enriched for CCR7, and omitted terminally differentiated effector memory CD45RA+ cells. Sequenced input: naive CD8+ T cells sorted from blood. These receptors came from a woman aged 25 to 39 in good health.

CDR3 sequence: CASSLVVRVYEQYF. CDR3 bases: TGTGCCAGCAGCTTAGTCGTCAGGGTCTACGAGCAGTACTTC. The chain couples TRBV7-8 to TRBJ2-7; weak D call: TRBD1 (5 bases). This CDR3 has 14 residues. Germline V CDR1 and CDR2: SGHVS, FQNEAQ. V was pared by 1 base and J by 3 bases, with 10 bases between. Drawing the rest from reference TRBV7-8 and TRBJ2-7, the complete variable domain is GAGVSQSPRYKVAKRGQDVALRCDPISGHVSLFWYQQALGQGPEFLTYFQNEAQLDKSGLPSDRFFAERPEGSVSTLKIQRTQQEDSAVYLCASSLVVRVYEQYFGPGTRLTVT.

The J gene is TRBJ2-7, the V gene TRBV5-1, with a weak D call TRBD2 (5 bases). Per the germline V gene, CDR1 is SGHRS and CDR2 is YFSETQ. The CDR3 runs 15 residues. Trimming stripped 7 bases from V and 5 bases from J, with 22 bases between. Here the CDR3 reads CASYQSPFRRDEQYF. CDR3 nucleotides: TGCGCCAGCTATCAATCCCCCTTTAGGCGGGACGAGCAGTACTTC.

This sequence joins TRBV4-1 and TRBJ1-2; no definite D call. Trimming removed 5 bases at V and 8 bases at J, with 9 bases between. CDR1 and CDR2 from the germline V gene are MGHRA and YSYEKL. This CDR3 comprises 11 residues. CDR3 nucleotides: TGCGCCAGCAGCACCCCTGGGGGCTACACCTTC. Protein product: CASSTPGGYTF.

The CDR3 sequence is CASRWTGVYTEAFF. CDR3 bases: TGTGCCAGCCGCTGGACTGGGGTTTACACTGAAGCTTTCTTT. This chain connects TRBV28 to TRBJ1-1; D is ambiguous. The CDR3 spans 14 residues. Germline CDR1 and CDR2: MDHEN and SYDVKM. The V end was cut by 8 bases, the J end by 3 bases, with 16 bases between.